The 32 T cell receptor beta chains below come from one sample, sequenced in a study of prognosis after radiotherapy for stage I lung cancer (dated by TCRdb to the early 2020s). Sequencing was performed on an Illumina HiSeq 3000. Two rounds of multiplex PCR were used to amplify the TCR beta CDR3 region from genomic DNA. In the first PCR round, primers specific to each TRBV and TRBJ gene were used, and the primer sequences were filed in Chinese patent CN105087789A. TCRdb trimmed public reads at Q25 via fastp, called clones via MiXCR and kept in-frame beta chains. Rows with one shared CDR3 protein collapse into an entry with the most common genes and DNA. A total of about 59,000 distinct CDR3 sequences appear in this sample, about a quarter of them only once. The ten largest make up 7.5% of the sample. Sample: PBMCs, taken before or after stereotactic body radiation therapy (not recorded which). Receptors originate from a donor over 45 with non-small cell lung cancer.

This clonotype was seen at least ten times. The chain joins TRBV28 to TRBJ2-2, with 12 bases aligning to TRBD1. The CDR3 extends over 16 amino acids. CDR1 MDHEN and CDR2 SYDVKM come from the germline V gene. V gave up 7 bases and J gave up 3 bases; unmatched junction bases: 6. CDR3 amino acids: CASTGQGARDTGELFF. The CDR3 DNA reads TGTGCCAGCACGGGACAGGGGGCTCGCGACACCGGGGAGCTGTTTTTT.

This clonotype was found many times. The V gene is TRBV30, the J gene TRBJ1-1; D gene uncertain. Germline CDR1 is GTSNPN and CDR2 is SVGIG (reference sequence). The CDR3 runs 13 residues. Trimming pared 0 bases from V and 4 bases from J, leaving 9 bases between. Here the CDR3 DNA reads TGTGCCTGGAGTGTACACAGTGCCACTGAAGCTTTCTTT. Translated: CAWSVHSATEAFF.

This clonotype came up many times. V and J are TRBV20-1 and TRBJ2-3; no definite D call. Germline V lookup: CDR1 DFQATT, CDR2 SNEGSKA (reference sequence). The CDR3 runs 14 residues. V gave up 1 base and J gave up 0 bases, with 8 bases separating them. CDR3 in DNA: TGCAGTGCTAGAGCCGGCAGGAGCACAGATACGCAGTATTTT. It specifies CSARAGRSTDTQYF.

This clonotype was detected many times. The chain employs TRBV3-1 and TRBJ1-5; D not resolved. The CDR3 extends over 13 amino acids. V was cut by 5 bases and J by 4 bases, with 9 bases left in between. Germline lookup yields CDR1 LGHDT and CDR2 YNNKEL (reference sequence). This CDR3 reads CASSSFLNQPQHF. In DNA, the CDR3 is TGTGCCAGCAGCTCCTTTCTTAATCAGCCCCAGCATTTT.

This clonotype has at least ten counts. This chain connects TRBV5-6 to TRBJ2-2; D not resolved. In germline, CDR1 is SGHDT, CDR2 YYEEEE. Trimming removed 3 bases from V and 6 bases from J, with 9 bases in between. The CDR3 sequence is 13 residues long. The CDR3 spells CASSSLLSGELFF. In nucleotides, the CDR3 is TGTGCCAGCAGCTCCCTCCTTTCCGGGGAGCTGTTTTTT. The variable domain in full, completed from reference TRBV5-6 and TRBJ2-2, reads DAGVTQSPTHLIKTRGQQVTLRCSPKSGHDTVSWYQQALGQGPQFIFQYYEEEERQRGNFPDRFSGHQFPNYSSELNVNALLLGDSALYLCASSSLLSGELFFGEGSRLTVL.

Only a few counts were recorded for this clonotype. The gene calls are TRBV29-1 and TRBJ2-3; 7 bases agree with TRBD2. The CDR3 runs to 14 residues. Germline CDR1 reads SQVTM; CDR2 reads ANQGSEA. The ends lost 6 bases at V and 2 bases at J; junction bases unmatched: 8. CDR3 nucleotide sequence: TGCAGCGTCCCCGTGACTAGCCACACAGATACGCAGTATTTT. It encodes CSVPVTSHTDTQYF.

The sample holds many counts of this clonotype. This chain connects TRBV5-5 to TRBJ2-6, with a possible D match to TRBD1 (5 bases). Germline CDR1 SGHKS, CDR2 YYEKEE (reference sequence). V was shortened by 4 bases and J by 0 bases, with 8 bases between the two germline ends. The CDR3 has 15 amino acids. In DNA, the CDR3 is TGTGCCAGCAGCACGACAGTCTCTGGGGCCAACGTCCTGACTTTC. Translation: CASSTTVSGANVLTF.

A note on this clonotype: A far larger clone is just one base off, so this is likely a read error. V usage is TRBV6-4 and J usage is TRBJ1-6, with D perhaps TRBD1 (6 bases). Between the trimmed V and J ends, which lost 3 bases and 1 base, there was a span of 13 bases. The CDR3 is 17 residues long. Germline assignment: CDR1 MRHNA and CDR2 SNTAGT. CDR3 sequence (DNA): TGTGCCAGCAGTGAGGTGGGGGGCAGATCCTATAATTCACCCCTCCACTTT. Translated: CASSEVGGRSYNSPLHF.

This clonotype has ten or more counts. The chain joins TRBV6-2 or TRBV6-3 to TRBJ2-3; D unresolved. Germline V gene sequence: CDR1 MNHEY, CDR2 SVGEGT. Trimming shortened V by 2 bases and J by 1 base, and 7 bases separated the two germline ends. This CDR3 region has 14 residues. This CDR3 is CASSYRPRTDTQYF. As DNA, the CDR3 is TGTGCCAGCAGTTACCGGCCTCGCACAGATACGCAGTATTTT.

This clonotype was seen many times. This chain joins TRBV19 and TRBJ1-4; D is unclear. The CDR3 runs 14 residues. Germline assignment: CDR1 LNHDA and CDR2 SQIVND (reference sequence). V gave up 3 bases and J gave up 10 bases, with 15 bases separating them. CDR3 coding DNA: TGTGCCAGTAGTATGGTCGGAGATCTAGGAAAACTGTTTTTT. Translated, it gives CASSMVGDLGKLFF.

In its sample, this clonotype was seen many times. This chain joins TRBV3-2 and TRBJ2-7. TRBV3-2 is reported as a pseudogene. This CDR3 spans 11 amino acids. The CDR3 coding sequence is TGTGCTAGCGGCCACCCCTACGAGCAGTACTTC. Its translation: CASGHPYEQYF.

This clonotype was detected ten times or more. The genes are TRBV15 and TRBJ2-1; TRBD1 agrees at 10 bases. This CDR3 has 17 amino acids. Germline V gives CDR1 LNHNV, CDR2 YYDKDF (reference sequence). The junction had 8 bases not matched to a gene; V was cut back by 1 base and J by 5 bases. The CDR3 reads CATSRAPMGQGNNEQFF. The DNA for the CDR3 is TGTGCCACCAGCAGAGCTCCAATGGGACAGGGGAACAATGAGCAGTTCTTC.

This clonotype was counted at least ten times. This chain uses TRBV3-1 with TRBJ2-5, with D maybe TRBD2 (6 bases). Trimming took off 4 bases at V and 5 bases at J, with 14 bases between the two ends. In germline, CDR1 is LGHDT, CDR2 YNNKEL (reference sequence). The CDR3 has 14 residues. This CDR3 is CASSPEAGMETQYF. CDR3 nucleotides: TGTGCCAGCAGCCCGGAAGCGGGTATGGAGACCCAGTACTTC.

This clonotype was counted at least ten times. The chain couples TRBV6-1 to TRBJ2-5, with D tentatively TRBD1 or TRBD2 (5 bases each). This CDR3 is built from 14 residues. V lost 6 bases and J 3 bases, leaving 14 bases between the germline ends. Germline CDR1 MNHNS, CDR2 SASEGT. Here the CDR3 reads CASRAGTWEETQYF. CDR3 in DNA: TGTGCCAGCAGGGCCGGGACCTGGGAAGAGACCCAGTACTTC.

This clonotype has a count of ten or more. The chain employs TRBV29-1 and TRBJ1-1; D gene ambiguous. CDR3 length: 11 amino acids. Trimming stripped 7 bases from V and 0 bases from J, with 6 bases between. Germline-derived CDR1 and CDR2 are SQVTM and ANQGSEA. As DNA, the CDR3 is TGCAGCGCTGTCTTGAACACTGAAGCTTTCTTT. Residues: CSAVLNTEAFF.

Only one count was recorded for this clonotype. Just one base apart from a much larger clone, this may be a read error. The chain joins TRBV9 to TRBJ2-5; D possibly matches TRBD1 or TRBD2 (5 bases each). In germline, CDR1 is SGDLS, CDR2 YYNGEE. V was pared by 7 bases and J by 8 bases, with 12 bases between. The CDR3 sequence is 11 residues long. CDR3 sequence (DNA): TGTGCCAGCGGGAGTGGGGACACCCAGTACTTC. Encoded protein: CASGSGDTQYF.

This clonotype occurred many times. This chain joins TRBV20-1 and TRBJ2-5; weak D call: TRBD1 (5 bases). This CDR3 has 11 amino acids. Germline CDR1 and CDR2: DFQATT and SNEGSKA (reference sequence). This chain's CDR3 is CSRAYQETQYF. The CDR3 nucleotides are TGCAGCAGGGCATACCAAGAGACCCAGTACTTC.

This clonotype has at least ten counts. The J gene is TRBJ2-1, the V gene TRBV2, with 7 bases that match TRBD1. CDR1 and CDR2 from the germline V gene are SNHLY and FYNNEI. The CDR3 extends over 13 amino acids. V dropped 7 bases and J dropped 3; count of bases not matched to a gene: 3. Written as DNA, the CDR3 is TGTGCCAGCAAAAGGGACAGCTACAATGAGCAGTTCTTC. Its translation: CASKRDSYNEQFF.

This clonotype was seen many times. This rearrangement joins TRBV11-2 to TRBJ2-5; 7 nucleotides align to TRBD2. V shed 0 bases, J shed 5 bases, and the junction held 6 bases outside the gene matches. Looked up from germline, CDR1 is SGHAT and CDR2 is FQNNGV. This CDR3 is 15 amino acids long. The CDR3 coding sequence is TGTGCCAGCAGCTTAGATCCGGGGAGGGTGGAGACCCAGTACTTC. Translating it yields CASSLDPGRVETQYF.

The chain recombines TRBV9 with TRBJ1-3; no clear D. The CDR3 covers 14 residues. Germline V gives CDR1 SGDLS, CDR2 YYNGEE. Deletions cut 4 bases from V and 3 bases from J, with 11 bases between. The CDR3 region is CASSPPVGGNTIYF. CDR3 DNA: TGTGCCAGCAGCCCCCCGGTCGGTGGAAACACCATATATTTT.

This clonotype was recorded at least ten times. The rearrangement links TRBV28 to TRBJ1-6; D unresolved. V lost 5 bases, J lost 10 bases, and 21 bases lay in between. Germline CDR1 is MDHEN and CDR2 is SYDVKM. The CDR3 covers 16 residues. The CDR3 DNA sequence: TGTGCCAGCAGTCCCCGTGGCCAAGTGGGTCGATCACCCCTCCACTTT. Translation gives CASSPRGQVGRSPLHF.

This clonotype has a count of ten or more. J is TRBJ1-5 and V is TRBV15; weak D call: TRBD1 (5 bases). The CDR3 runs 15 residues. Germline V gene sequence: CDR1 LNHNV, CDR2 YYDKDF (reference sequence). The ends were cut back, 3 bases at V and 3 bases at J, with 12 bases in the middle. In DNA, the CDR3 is TGTGCCACCAGCAGGGGGGGAGGGGTCAATCAGCCCCAGCATTTT. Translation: CATSRGGGVNQPQHF.

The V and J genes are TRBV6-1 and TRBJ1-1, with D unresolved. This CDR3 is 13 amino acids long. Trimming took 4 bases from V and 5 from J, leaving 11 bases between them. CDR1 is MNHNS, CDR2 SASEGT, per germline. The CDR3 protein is CASSVGRWTEAFF. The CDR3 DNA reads TGTGCCAGCAGTGTCGGGCGTTGGACTGAAGCTTTCTTT.

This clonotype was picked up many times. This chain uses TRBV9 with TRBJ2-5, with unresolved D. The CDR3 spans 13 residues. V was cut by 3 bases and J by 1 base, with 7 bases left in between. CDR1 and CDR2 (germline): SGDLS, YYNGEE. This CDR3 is CASSGGAQETQYF. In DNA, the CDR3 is TGTGCCAGCAGCGGCGGCGCCCAAGAGACCCAGTACTTC. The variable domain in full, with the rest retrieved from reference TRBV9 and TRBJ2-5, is DSGVTQTPKHLITATGQRVTLRCSPRSGDLSVYWYQQSLDQGLQFLIQYYNGEERAKGNILERFSAQQFPDLHSELNLSSLELGDSALYFCASSGGAQETQYFGPGTRLLVL.

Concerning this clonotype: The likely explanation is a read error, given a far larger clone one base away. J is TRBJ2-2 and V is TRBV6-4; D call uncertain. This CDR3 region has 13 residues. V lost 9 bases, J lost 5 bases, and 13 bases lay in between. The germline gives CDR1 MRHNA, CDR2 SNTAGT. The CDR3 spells CASTVGRTGELFF. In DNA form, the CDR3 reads TGTGCCAGTACAGTGGGTAGGACCGGGGAGCTGTTTTTT.

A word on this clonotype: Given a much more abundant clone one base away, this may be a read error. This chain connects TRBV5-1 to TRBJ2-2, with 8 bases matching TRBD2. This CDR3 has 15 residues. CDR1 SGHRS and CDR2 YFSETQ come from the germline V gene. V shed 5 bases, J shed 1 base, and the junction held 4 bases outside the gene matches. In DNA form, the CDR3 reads TGCGCCAGCAGACGGGGGGGGATGAACACCGGGGAGCTGTTTTTT. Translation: CASRRGGMNTGELFF.

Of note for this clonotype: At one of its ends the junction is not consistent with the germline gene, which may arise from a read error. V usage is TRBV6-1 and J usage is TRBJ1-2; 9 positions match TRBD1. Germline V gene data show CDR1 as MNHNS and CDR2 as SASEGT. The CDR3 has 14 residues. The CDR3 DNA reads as TGTGTCAGCAATATAACAGGGGGCGCCAGTGGCTACACCTTC. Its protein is CVSNITGGASGYTF.

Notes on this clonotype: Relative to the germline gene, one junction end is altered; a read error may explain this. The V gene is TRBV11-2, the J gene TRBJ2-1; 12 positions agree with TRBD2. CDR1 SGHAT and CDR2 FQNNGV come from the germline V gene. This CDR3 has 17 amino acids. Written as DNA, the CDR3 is TGTGACAGCAGCTTCCCTAGCGGGGGGGCCCCGTACAATGAGCAGTTCTTC. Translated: CDSSFPSGGAPYNEQFF.

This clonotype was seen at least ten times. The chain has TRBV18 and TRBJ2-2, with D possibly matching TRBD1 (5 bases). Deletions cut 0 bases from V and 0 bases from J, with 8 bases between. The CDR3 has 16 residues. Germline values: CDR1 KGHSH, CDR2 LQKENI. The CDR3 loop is CASSPPSTANTGELFF. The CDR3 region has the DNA TGTGCCAGCTCACCACCGTCGACAGCGAACACCGGGGAGCTGTTTTTT.

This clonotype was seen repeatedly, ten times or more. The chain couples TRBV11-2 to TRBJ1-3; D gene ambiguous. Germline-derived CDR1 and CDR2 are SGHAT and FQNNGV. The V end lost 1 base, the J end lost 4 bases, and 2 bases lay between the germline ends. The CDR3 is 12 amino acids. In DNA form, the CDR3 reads TGTGCCAGCAGCTTAGGAGGAAACACCATATATTTT. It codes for CASSLGGNTIYF. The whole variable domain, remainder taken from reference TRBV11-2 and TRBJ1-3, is EAGVAQSPRYKIIEKRQSVAFWCNPISGHATLYWYQQILGQGPKLLIQFQNNGVVDDSQLPKDRFSAERLKGVDSTLKIQPAKLEDSAVYLCASSLGGNTIYFGEGSWLTVV.

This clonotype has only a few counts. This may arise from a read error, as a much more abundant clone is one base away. CDR3: CASSASGTGGDFRRKLFF. DNA of the CDR3: TGTGCCAGCAGTGCCTCCGGGACAGGGGGCGATTTCCGAAGAAAACTGTTTTTT. This chain uses TRBV6-1 with TRBJ1-4, with TRBD1 identical over 12 bases. This CDR3 comprises 18 residues. Germline CDR1 MNHNS, CDR2 SASEGT. J lost 10 bases, V lost 4 bases, and 16 bases had no gene match.

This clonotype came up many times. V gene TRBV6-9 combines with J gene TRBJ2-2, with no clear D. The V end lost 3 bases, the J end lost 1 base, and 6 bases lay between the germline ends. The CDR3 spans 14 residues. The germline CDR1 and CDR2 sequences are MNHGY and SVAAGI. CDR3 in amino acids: CASSYQQNTGELFF. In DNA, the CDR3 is TGTGCCAGCAGTTACCAACAGAACACCGGGGAGCTGTTTTTT.